This TCR beta chain was profiled in a study of control samples from healthy donors and cancer patients. Germline loops: CDR1 LGHDT, CDR2 YNNKEL (reference sequence). The CDR3 sequence is 15 residues long. V was shortened by 0 bases and J by 2 bases, with 8 bases between the two germline ends. Assay used: immunoSEQ multiplex PCR; TCRdb lists only in-frame clones, some missing. Among some 200,000 clones listed, about 93% were seen once. Source material: blood. This chain joins TRBV3-1 (or the pseudogene TRBV3-2) and TRBJ2-1; D is uncertain. This sequence originates from a man aged 50 or older in good health. The CDR3 region has the DNA TGTGCCAGCAGCCAAGATCCCACAGCCTACAATGAGCAGTTCTTC. Its translation: CASSQDPTAYNEQFF.